One sample yielded the 30 T cell receptor beta chains listed below, sequenced in a study of T-cell reconstitution after alpha-beta-depleted transplantation in children. The authors prepared the TCRbeta library with unique molecular identifiers. TCRdb called the PCR reads again in MiXCR, with one record for every CDR3 protein. The sample has almost 500,000 distinct CDR3 sequences; around 12% are singletons. Sequenced material: PBMCs from the stem cell graft donor, taken from the stem cell graft. The source is a human donor who donated a stem cell graft to a child with combined immunodeficiency.

This clonotype occurred once. The V and J genes are TRBV30 and TRBJ2-2; D is unclear. The CDR3 is 12 residues long. Germline V CDR1 and CDR2: GTSNPN, SVGIG (reference sequence). V was cut by 0 bases and J by 6 bases, with 5 bases left in between. The CDR3 DNA reads TGTGCCTGGAGTGTAGGGCCCGGGGAGCTGTTTTTT. It codes for CAWSVGPGELFF.

This clonotype showed up just a few times. The chain has TRBV12-3 or TRBV12-4 and TRBJ2-4; D may correspond to TRBD1 or TRBD2 (6 bases each). V lost 0 bases to trimming and J lost 7 bases, with 13 bases between them. CDR3 length: 15 residues. For the CDR3, the DNA is TGTGCCAGCAGTTTAGCGGGGACGGGGGCTAACATTCAGTACTTC. Translating gives CASSLAGTGANIQYF.

This clonotype was seen ten or more times. V gene TRBV20-1 combines with J gene TRBJ2-7; tentative D call: TRBD2 (6 bases). Per germline, CDR1 DFQATT and CDR2 SNEGSKA (reference sequence). With 1 base removed from V and 2 bases from J, the gap between germline ends came to 9 bases. The length of the CDR3 is 13 residues. CDR3: CSARAGTPYEQYF. CDR3 coding DNA: TGCAGTGCTAGAGCCGGGACTCCCTACGAGCAGTACTTC.

This clonotype was seen a few times. CDR3 amino acids: CSARDASSGGAGELFF. The CDR3 DNA follows: TGCAGTGCTAGAGATGCTTCTAGCGGGGGGGCAGGGGAGCTGTTTTTT. The chain joins TRBV20-1 to TRBJ2-2; 12 nucleotides match TRBD2. The CDR3 covers 16 residues. Germline CDR1 is DFQATT and CDR2 is SNEGSKA (reference sequence). With 0 bases clipped from V and 8 bases from J, the junction kept 7 bases outside the gene matches.

The table lists this clonotype with many counts. The chain joins TRBV6-5 to TRBJ2-3; no firm D call. Germline V gives CDR1 MNHEY, CDR2 SVGAGI. This CDR3 has 13 amino acids. V lost 6 bases to trimming and J lost 3 bases, with 10 bases between them. CDR3 sequence: CASRLAGTDTQYF. CDR3 nucleotide sequence: TGTGCCAGCAGGTTAGCTGGGACAGATACGCAGTATTTT.

V is TRBV5-1 and J is TRBJ2-7; 16 bases fit TRBD2. The ends lost 1 base at V and 7 bases at J; junction bases unmatched: 11. CDR3 length equals 18 residues. CDR1 and CDR2 from the germline V gene are SGHRS and YFSETQ. CDR3 coding DNA: TGCGCCAGCAGCTTGCCGGGACTAGCGGGGGGGCCGGCTGGTGAGCAGTACTTC. Translating gives CASSLPGLAGGPAGEQYF. Full variable domain (remainder filled in from reference TRBV5-1 and TRBJ2-7): KAGVTQTPRYLIKTRGQQVTLSCSPISGHRSVSWYQQTPGQGLQFLFEYFSETQRNKGNFPGRFSGRQFSNSRSEMNVSTLELGDSALYLCASSLPGLAGGPAGEQYFGPGTRLTVT.

This clonotype came up a few times. The rearrangement uses TRBV12-3 or TRBV12-4 and TRBJ2-1; 12 nucleotides agree with TRBD2. With 6 bases clipped from V and 8 bases from J, the junction kept 8 bases outside the gene matches. The CDR3 loop spans 15 amino acids. The CDR3 here is CASSPGTSGLHEQFF. DNA of the CDR3: TGTGCCAGCAGCCCCGGGACTAGCGGGCTTCATGAGCAGTTCTTC.

This clonotype occurred many times. V gene TRBV10-3 combines with J gene TRBJ2-3; a possible D gene is TRBD1 (5 bases). Germline V gene lookup returns CDR1 ENHRY and CDR2 SYGVKD. Trimming shortened V by 8 bases and J by 3 bases, and 9 bases separated the two germline ends. The CDR3 totals 12 residues. CDR3 protein: CAIGGATDTQYF. The CDR3 nucleotides read TGTGCCATCGGTGGGGCTACAGATACGCAGTATTTT.

This clonotype has just a few counts. The V call is TRBV20-1, the J call TRBJ2-1; the match to TRBD2 covers 8 bases. Trimming removed 3 bases from V and 6 bases from J; junction bases left unmatched: 4. The germline CDR1 and CDR2 sequences are DFQATT and SNEGSKA (reference sequence). This CDR3 comprises 13 residues. CDR3 sequence (DNA): TGCAGTGCTAGGGGACTAGTACTCAATGAGCAGTTCTTC. Translation: CSARGLVLNEQFF.

This clonotype was counted only a few times. The chain is built from TRBV20-1 and TRBJ1-3; 7 positions match TRBD1. This CDR3 is built from 15 residues. V was clipped by 6 bases and J by 4 bases; unmatched bases: 12. Germline V gene data show CDR1 as DFQATT and CDR2 as SNEGSKA (reference sequence). CDR3 DNA: TGCAGTGCGTACACGACAGGGCGGAGCGGAAACACCATATATTTT. It codes for CSAYTTGRSGNTIYF.

The chain couples TRBV19 to TRBJ1-5; TRBD1 might be the D (6 bases). Trimming took 3 bases from V and 4 from J, leaving 16 bases between them. This CDR3 contains 16 residues. From germline, CDR1 is LNHDA and CDR2 SQIVND (reference sequence). CDR3 sequence: CASSMRQGWVNQPQHF. The DNA of the CDR3 is TGTGCCAGTAGTATGAGGCAGGGGTGGGTTAATCAGCCCCAGCATTTT.

This clonotype was found many times. The chain has TRBV7-8 and TRBJ1-4; D not certain. Trimming shortened V by 5 bases and J by 3 bases, and 10 bases separated the two germline ends. This CDR3 spans 14 amino acids. Per germline, CDR1 SGHVS and CDR2 FQNEAQ. CDR3 in amino acids: CASSPTRANEKLFF. In nucleotides, the CDR3 is TGTGCCAGCAGCCCCACGCGGGCTAATGAAAAACTGTTTTTT.

The table lists this clonotype with many counts. This chain connects TRBV6-5 to TRBJ2-5; D tentatively fits TRBD1 or TRBD2 (6 bases each). The length of the CDR3 is 14 residues. The germline V and J ends were trimmed by 0 bases and 7 bases, with 12 bases remaining between them. Germline V gene lookup returns CDR1 MNHEY and CDR2 SVGAGI. The CDR3 here is CASSYSVRGGTQYF. The DNA for the CDR3 is TGTGCCAGCAGTTACTCTGTCAGGGGAGGGACCCAGTACTTC.

This clonotype has just a few counts. This chain connects TRBV12-3 or TRBV12-4 to TRBJ2-5; no firm D call. The CDR3 covers 16 residues. V lost 2 bases and J lost 2, with 15 bases in between. The CDR3 DNA reads TGTGCCAGCAGTTTAAGGACGCGACACCTACAAGAGACCCAGTACTTC. Its translation: CASSLRTRHLQETQYF.

This clonotype was counted a few times. The chain has TRBV11-3 and TRBJ2-1; 7 positions agree with TRBD2. The CDR3 is 15 residues long. Germline trimming cut 1 base from V and 3 bases from J; bases unmatched to any gene: 3. The germline CDR1 and CDR2 sequences are SGHNT and YENEEA. CDR3 protein: CASSLVLADYNEQFF. The CDR3 DNA follows: TGTGCCAGCAGCTTAGTGCTAGCGGACTACAATGAGCAGTTCTTC.

The rearrangement uses TRBV29-1 and TRBJ2-5, with 7 positions matching TRBD1. Germline loops: CDR1 SQVTM, CDR2 ANQGSEA. The CDR3 is 13 amino acids. J lost 5 bases, V lost 4 bases, and 7 bases had no gene match. CDR3 DNA sequence: TGCAGCGTTGTGACAGGGTCGGGCGAGACCCAGTACTTC. This gives the protein CSVVTGSGETQYF. Complete variable domain (other parts from reference TRBV29-1 and TRBJ2-5): SAVISQKPSRDICQRGTSLTIQCQVDSQVTMMFWYRQQPGQSLTLIATANQGSEATYESGFVIDKFPISRPNLTFSTLTVSNMSPEDSSIYLCSVVTGSGETQYFGPGTRLLVL.

This clonotype was counted between two and nine times. The chain is built from TRBV6-2 or TRBV6-3 and TRBJ2-7, with TRBD1 identical over 7 bases. Trimming removed 2 bases from V and 2 bases from J; junction bases left unmatched: 6. The CDR3 consists of 15 residues. CDR1 and CDR2 (germline): MNHEY, SVGEGT. This CDR3 is CASSYGRGRAYEQYF. CDR3 DNA: TGTGCCAGCAGTTACGGCAGGGGGAGAGCCTACGAGCAGTACTTC.

This clonotype turned up a few times. V gene TRBV12-3 or TRBV12-4 combines with J gene TRBJ2-1; D tentatively reads TRBD1 or TRBD2 (5 bases each). CDR3 length: 17 amino acids. The V end lost 10 bases, the J end lost 6 bases, and 28 bases lay between the germline ends. CDR3: CAINHRVGTVGPNEQFF. As DNA, the CDR3 is TGTGCCATCAACCATCGCGTCGGGACGGTGGGACCCAATGAGCAGTTCTTC.

This clonotype was counted between two and nine times. The chain joins TRBV5-1 to TRBJ2-7, with 9 bases matching TRBD1. Germline CDR1 is SGHRS and CDR2 is YFSETQ. The CDR3 sequence is 15 residues long. V lost 0 bases to trimming and J lost 5 bases; unmatched junction nucleotides: 6. The CDR3 sequence: CASSLGGQGIDEQYF. CDR3 coding DNA: TGCGCCAGCAGCTTGGGCGGACAGGGGATCGACGAGCAGTACTTC.

This clonotype has just a few counts. The rearrangement links TRBV9 to TRBJ1-2; 9 positions agree with TRBD1. CDR3 size: 15 residues. V was clipped by 3 bases and J by 4 bases; unmatched bases: 7. Germline CDR1 SGDLS, CDR2 YYNGEE. The CDR3, as DNA: TGTGCCAGCAGCGCGCGGGACAGGGCTGGCTATGGCTACACCTTC. Its translation is CASSARDRAGYGYTF.

V usage is TRBV12-3 or TRBV12-4 and J usage is TRBJ1-5; no firm D call. V was shortened by 1 base and J by 6 bases, with 7 bases between the two germline ends. The CDR3 sequence is 13 residues long. CDR3: CASSLVERQPQHF. DNA for the CDR3: TGTGCCAGCAGTTTAGTGGAGCGTCAGCCCCAGCATTTT.

This clonotype was picked up many times. In nucleotides, the CDR3 is TGCGCCAGCAGCTTCGGGGGGCGCGGAAATGGCTACACCTTC. Amino acids: CASSFGGRGNGYTF. The genes are TRBV5-1 and TRBJ1-2, with D possibly being TRBD1 (6 bases). Trimming took 2 bases from V and 6 from J, leaving 14 bases between them. This CDR3 is built from 14 residues. Germline CDR1 is SGHRS and CDR2 is YFSETQ.

This clonotype came up many times. The chain uses TRBV7-3 and TRBJ1-1, with 7 nucleotides matching TRBD1. The length of the CDR3 is 14 residues. V dropped 5 bases and J dropped 5; count of bases not matched to a gene: 8. Per the germline V gene, CDR1 is SGHTA and CDR2 is FQGTGA. The CDR3 DNA reads TGTGCCAGCAGCCTCCAGGGGGAAGGGACTGAAGCTTTCTTT. It codes for CASSLQGEGTEAFF.

V and J are TRBV20-1 and TRBJ2-3, with 8 positions matching TRBD2. Unmatched junction bases numbered 7, after V lost 3 bases and J lost 5 bases. Germline loops: CDR1 DFQATT, CDR2 SNEGSKA (reference sequence). This CDR3 contains 14 residues. In DNA, the CDR3 is TGCAGTGCTAGGGGGACGGGGGGGGAAGATACGCAGTATTTT. Its protein product is CSARGTGGEDTQYF.

The genes are TRBV4-3 and TRBJ1-2, with D possibly matching TRBD1 (5 bases). Germline values: CDR1 LGHNA, CDR2 YSLEER. This CDR3 has 15 amino acids. Trimming stripped 0 bases from V and 5 bases from J, with 13 bases between. The CDR3 nucleotides read TGCGCCAGCAGCCAAGATGAGGGGCAGATTTATGGCTACACCTTC. Amino acids: CASSQDEGQIYGYTF.

This clonotype was seen a handful of times. V and J are TRBV24-1 and TRBJ2-7, with D unresolved. V shed 2 bases and J shed 5 bases, with 6 bases lying between them. CDR3 length equals 12 residues. Germline assignment: CDR1 KGHDR and CDR2 SFDVKD. This chain's CDR3 is CATSDYNDEQYF. CDR3 DNA sequence: TGTGCCACCAGTGATTACAACGACGAGCAGTACTTC.

This clonotype has a count of ten or more. The chain has TRBV30 and TRBJ2-1; TRBD2 agrees at 7 bases. V lost 7 bases to trimming and J lost 0 bases; unmatched junction nucleotides: 9. This CDR3 is 15 amino acids long. Germline CDR1 GTSNPN, CDR2 SVGIG (reference sequence). The CDR3, as DNA: TGTGCCTCCATCTTTGGGGGGGTCTCCTACAATGAGCAGTTCTTC. Protein product: CASIFGGVSYNEQFF.

A few counts support this clonotype. This sequence joins TRBV12-3 or TRBV12-4 and TRBJ1-4, with D maybe TRBD1 (5 bases). Deletions cut 7 bases from V and 8 bases from J, with 14 bases between. This CDR3 has 13 residues. The CDR3 bases are TGTGCCAGCAATTCGGGGGGGTACGAAAAACTGTTTTTT. This sequence encodes CASNSGGYEKLFF.

The rearrangement joins TRBV29-1 to TRBJ2-7; no clear D gene. Germline V lookup: CDR1 SQVTM, CDR2 ANQGSEA. There are 12 residues in the CDR3. The V end was cut by 4 bases, the J end by 0 bases, with 7 bases between. Here the CDR3 reads CSVAAASYEQYF. DNA of the CDR3: TGCAGCGTTGCTGCAGCCTCCTACGAGCAGTACTTC.

This clonotype was detected only a few times. The gene calls are TRBV29-1 and TRBJ1-1, with D unresolved. CDR3 size: 13 residues. V lost 4 bases and J 4 bases, leaving 13 bases between the germline ends. Germline CDR1 reads SQVTM; CDR2 reads ANQGSEA. The CDR3 loop reads CSVVGPWSTEAFF. CDR3 DNA sequence: TGCAGCGTTGTTGGTCCGTGGAGCACTGAAGCTTTCTTT.